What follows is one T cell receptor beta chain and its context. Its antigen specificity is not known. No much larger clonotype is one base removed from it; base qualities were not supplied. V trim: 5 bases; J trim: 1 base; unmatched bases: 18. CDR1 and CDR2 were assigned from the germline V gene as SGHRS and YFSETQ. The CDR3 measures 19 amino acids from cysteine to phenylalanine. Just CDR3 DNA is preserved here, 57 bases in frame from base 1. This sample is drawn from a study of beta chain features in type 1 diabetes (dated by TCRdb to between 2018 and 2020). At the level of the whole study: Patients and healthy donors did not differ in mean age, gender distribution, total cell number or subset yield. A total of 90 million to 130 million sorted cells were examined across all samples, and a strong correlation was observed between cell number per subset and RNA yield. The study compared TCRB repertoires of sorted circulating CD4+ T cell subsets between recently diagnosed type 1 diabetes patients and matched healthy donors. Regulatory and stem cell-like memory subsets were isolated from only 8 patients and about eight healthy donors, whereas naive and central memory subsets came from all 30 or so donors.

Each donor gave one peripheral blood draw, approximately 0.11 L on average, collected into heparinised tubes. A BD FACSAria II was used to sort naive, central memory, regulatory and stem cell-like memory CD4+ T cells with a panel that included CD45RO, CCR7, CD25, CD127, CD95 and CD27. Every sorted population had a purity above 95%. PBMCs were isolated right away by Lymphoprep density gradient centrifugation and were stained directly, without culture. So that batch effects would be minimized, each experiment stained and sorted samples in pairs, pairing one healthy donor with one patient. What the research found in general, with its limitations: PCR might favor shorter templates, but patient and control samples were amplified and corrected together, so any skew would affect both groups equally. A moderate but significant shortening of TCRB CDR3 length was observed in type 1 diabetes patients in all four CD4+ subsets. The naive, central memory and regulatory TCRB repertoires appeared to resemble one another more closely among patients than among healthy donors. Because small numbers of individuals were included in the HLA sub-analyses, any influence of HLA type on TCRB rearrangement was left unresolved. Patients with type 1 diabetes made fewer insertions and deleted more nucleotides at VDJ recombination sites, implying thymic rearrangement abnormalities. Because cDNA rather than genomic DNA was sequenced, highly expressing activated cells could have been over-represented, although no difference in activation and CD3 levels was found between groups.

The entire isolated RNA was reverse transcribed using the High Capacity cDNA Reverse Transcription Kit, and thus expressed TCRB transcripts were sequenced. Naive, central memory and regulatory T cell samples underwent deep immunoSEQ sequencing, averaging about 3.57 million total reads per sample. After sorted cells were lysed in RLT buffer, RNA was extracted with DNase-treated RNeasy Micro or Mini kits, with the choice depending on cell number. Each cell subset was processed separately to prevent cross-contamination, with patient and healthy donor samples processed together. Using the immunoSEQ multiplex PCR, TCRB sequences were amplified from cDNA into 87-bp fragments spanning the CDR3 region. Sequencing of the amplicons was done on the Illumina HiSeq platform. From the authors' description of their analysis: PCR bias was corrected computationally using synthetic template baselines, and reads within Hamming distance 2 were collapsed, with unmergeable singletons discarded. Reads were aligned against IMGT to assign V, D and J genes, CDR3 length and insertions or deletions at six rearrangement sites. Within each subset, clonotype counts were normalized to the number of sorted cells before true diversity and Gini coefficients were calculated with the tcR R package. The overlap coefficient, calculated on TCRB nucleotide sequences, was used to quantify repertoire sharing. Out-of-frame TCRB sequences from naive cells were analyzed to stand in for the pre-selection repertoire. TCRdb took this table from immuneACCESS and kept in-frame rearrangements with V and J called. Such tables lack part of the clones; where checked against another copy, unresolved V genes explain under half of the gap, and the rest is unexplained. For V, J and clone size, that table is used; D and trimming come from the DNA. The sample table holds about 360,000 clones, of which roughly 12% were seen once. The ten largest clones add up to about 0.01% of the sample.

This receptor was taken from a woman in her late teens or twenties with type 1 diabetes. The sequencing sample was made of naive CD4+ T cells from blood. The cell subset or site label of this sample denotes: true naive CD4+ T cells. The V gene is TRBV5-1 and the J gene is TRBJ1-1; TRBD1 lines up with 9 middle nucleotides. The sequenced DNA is TGCGCCAGCAGGCCTATCGTCGATTTTGGACAGGGGAGGAACACTGAAGCTTTCTTT. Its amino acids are CASRPIVDFGQGRNTEAFF.